This TCR beta chain came from a study of T cell responses to AZD1222 COVID-19 vaccine. The overall study: Doses given second, at about 4 or about 12 weeks, were pooled. Study observations and caveats: Clonal diversity was possibly underestimated, and white British individuals and females predominated among donors. Repertoires were obtained only post-peak T cell response. Spike-wide coverage was observed for vaccine-associated CD4 TCRs, with dominant responses at 160-218 and 743-854.

The data were produced by immunoSEQ multiplex PCR, yet TCRdb's version contains in-frame clones alone and is incomplete. The table has over 110,000 clones, just over 90% seen once; the top ten hold approximately 5.3%. A remark on this clone: Its antigen remains unidentified.

The CDR3 length is 15 residues. V trimming: 0 bases; J trimming: 9 bases; junction bases outside the gene matches: 10. The V gene's germline CDR1 is SGHRS and CDR2 YFSETQ. This rearrangement joins TRBV5-1 to TRBJ2-7; 9 bases are a match to TRBD1. This receptor was obtained from an adult in good health. This sample comprised peripheral blood, obtained on day 0 of AZD1222 vaccination. CDR3 bases: TGCGCCAGCAGCTTGGACAGGGGGCGCGTACTTGGGCAGTACTTC. Protein product: CASSLDRGRVLGQYF.